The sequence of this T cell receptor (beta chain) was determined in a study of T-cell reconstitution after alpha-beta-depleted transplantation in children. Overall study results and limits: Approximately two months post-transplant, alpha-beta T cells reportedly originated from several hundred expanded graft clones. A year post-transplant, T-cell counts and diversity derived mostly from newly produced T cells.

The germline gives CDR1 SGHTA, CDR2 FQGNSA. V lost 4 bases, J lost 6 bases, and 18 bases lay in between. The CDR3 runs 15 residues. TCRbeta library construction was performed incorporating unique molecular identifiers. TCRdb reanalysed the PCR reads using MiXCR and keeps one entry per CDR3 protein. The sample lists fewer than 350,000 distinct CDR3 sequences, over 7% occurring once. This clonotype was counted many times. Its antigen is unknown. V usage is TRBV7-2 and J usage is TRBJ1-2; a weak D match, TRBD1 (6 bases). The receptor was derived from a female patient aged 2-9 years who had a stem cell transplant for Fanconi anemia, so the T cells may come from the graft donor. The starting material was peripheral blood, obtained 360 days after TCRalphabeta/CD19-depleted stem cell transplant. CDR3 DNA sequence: TGTGCCAGCAGCTATCGACATGGGGGGCAGGATGGCTACACCTTC. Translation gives CASSYRHGGQDGYTF.